The 20 T cell receptor beta chains in this list originate from one sample, sequenced in a study of breast tumors, draining lymph nodes, adjacent tissues. Breast cancer patients provided tissue from their axillary draining lymph nodes. TCRdb itself ran the multiplex PCR reads through MiXCR, one entry per CDR3 protein. The sample lists 70,000 to 85,000 distinct CDR3 sequences, roughly a fifth seen once, with approximately 2.5% in the top ten. Material: axillary lymph node tissue. All receptors come from a female donor with breast cancer. Some clones in this sample may be carry-over from other donors' samples.

Ten or more counts support this clonotype. The chain uses TRBV7-2 and TRBJ1-4; D not certain. Trimming removed 1 base from V and 8 bases from J, with 11 bases in between. The CDR3 spans 14 residues. In germline, CDR1 is SGHTA, CDR2 FQGNSA. Written as DNA, the CDR3 is TGTGCCAGCAGCTTAGACCGGTACTCCGAAAAACTGTTTTTT. Translating it yields CASSLDRYSEKLFF.

This clonotype has at least ten counts. The J gene is TRBJ2-2, the V gene TRBV24-1; maybe TRBD2 (6 bases). The V gene lost 9 bases and the J gene lost 2 bases, with 21 bases spanning the gap. CDR3 length: 17 amino acids. The germline CDR1 and CDR2 sequences are KGHDR and SFDVKD. This chain's CDR3 is CATGTLSLGDNTGELFF. For the CDR3, the DNA is TGTGCCACCGGGACTCTTAGTCTTGGAGATAACACCGGGGAGCTGTTTTTT.

This clonotype was seen ten or more times. The rearrangement uses TRBV10-2 and TRBJ2-7; 8 positions match TRBD2. The CDR3 is 15 amino acids. Germline V CDR1 and CDR2: WSHSY, SAAADI. After removal of 3 bases from V and 3 bases from J, the junction contained 7 bases not matched to a gene. As DNA, the CDR3 is TGCGCCAGCAGTGATCCTAGCGGGTCTTTCTACGAGCAGTACTTC. Residues: CASSDPSGSFYEQYF.

This clonotype was recorded a few times. The CDR3 DNA reads as TGTGCCAGCAGCCAAGCCCAGACAGGGAATAGCGGCTACACCTTC. Protein: CASSQAQTGNSGYTF. This chain connects TRBV3-1 to TRBJ1-2, with 7 nucleotides matching TRBD1. Trimming at V came to 1 base and at J to 8 bases, leaving 10 bases not matched to a gene. The CDR3 is made up of 15 amino acids. In germline, CDR1 is LGHDT, CDR2 YNNKEL (reference sequence).

This clonotype was seen many times. CDR3: CASSFGGRFVGAGGETQYF. For the CDR3, the DNA is TGTGCCAGCAGTTTTGGCGGGAGGTTCGTTGGGGCGGGGGGAGAGACCCAGTACTTC. V and J are TRBV12-3 or TRBV12-4 and TRBJ2-5, with 8 bases identical to TRBD2. The J segment lost 4 bases and the V segment lost 3 bases, leaving 19 bases of the junction unmatched. The CDR3 is 19 amino acids.

This clonotype was seen a few times. The chain couples TRBV7-2 to TRBJ2-4, with D possibly TRBD1 on 6 matching bases. The CDR3 totals 15 residues. Germline V gene lookup returns CDR1 SGHTA and CDR2 FQGNSA. Deletions cut 4 bases from V and 3 bases from J, with 13 bases between. CDR3 DNA: TGTGCCAGCAGCTCGGGACACGACGGCAAAAACATTCAGTACTTC. Translated, it gives CASSSGHDGKNIQYF.

The chain combines TRBV5-4 with TRBJ2-1; D may correspond to TRBD1 or TRBD2 (5 bases each). V was clipped by 3 bases and J by 3 bases, with 10 bases between them. Per germline, CDR1 SGHNT and CDR2 YYREEE (reference sequence). This CDR3 is 14 amino acids long. The CDR3: CASSSGTSYNEQFF. DNA for the CDR3: TGTGCCAGCAGCTCCGGGACGAGCTACAATGAGCAGTTCTTC.

On this clonotype: Being one base from a much bigger clone, this may be a read error. The chain joins TRBV6-6 to TRBJ2-1; D is unresolved. The germline CDR1 and CDR2 sequences are MNHNY and SVGAGI (reference sequence). The CDR3 length is 12 residues. The CDR3 region is CASNYSGNEQFF. CDR3 DNA sequence: TGTGCCAGCAATTACTCCGGCAATGAGCAGTTCTTC.

This clonotype was picked up many times. The chain combines TRBV6-5 with TRBJ2-7; TRBD2 is a possible D gene (6 bases). Trimming removed 0 bases from V and 3 bases from J, with 12 bases in between. This CDR3 region has 15 residues. Looked up from germline, CDR1 is MNHEY and CDR2 is SVGAGI. This chain's CDR3 is CASSYSSGTLYEQYF. The CDR3 nucleotides read TGTGCCAGCAGTTACTCTAGCGGAACTCTCTACGAGCAGTACTTC.

The count of this clonotype is one. The chain is built from TRBV5-1 and TRBJ1-1; a weak D match, TRBD1 (6 bases). Trimming took 4 bases from V and 7 from J, leaving 8 bases between them. The CDR3 is made up of 11 amino acids. From germline, CDR1 is SGHRS and CDR2 YFSETQ. The CDR3 nucleotides read TGCGCCAGCAGCGGGGACAATGAAGCTTTCTTT. It codes for CASSGDNEAFF.

This chain uses TRBV9 with TRBJ2-3; 14 bases are shared with TRBD2. This CDR3 has 19 amino acids. The germline V gene encodes CDR1 SGDLS and CDR2 YYNGEE. Trimming cost V 0 bases and J 1 base; bases outside gene matches: 7. CDR3 bases: TGTGCCAGCAGCGTAGAGGGGACTAGCGGGAGTATACGCACAGATACGCAGTATTTT. Protein product: CASSVEGTSGSIRTDTQYF.

Many counts were recorded for this clonotype. The chain combines TRBV19 with TRBJ2-7; TRBD1 is a possible D gene (6 bases). The CDR3 runs to 14 residues. CDR1 and CDR2 from the germline V gene are LNHDA and SQIVND (reference sequence). V lost 4 bases, J lost 3 bases, and 13 bases lay in between. The CDR3 loop reads CASSTRDTGYEQYF. CDR3 bases: TGTGCCAGTAGTACACGGGACACCGGCTACGAGCAGTACTTC.

With regard to this clonotype: With a much larger clone just one base away, this may be a read error. This rearrangement joins TRBV6-2 or TRBV6-3 to TRBJ2-7, with 11 bases identical to TRBD1. The CDR3 sequence is 13 residues long. CDR1 is MNHEY and CDR2 is SVGEGT in the germline V gene. The CDR3 DNA follows: TGTGCCAGCAGCGGACAGGGGGCCTACGAGCAGTGCTTC. Its translation: CASSGQGAYEQCF.

Ten or more counts support this clonotype. The chain has TRBV5-4 and TRBJ1-3; no clear D. CDR1 is SGHNT, CDR2 YYREEE, per germline (reference sequence). Trimming removed 0 bases at V and 0 bases at J, with 7 bases between. The CDR3 length is 15 residues. DNA of the CDR3: TGTGCCAGCAGCTTGGGAGGCAGCTCTGGAAACACCATATATTTT. It translates to CASSLGGSSGNTIYF.

This clonotype has only a few counts. The J gene is TRBJ1-6, the V gene TRBV18; D unclear. Germline values: CDR1 KGHSH, CDR2 LQKENI. The ends were cut back, 4 bases at V and 11 bases at J, with 12 bases in the middle. The CDR3 spans 13 residues. The CDR3 DNA sequence: TGTGCCAGCTCACGAGATCCACCCGCACCCCTCCACTTT. It specifies CASSRDPPAPLHF.

The rearrangement links TRBV3-1 to TRBJ2-1; D unclear. The CDR3 extends over 14 amino acids. Per germline, CDR1 LGHDT and CDR2 YNNKEL (reference sequence). V lost 0 bases and J lost 3, with 6 bases in between. The CDR3 is CASSQDRFYNEQFF. The CDR3 DNA reads TGTGCCAGCAGCCAAGATCGTTTCTACAATGAGCAGTTCTTC.

This clonotype was counted ten times or more. V usage is TRBV20-1 and J usage is TRBJ2-2, with D possibly being TRBD2 (5 bases). V was trimmed by 6 bases and J by 4 bases, leaving 21 bases between them. Germline V CDR1 and CDR2: DFQATT, SNEGSKA (reference sequence). This CDR3 comprises 16 residues. CDR3 amino acids: CSAADRLRIATGELFF. CDR3 nucleotides: TGCAGTGCAGCGGATAGACTGCGCATTGCCACCGGGGAGCTGTTTTTT.

This clonotype was found many times. This chain connects TRBV12-3 or TRBV12-4 to TRBJ1-4; a possible D gene is TRBD1 (6 bases). V was pared by 5 bases and J by 8 bases, with 15 bases between. This CDR3 is built from 14 residues. The CDR3 region is CASSLYRAGEKLFF. In DNA, the CDR3 is TGTGCCAGCAGTCTATACAGGGCCGGCGAAAAACTGTTTTTT.

This chain links TRBV2 with TRBJ1-4; TRBD1 might be the D (5 bases). The CDR3 runs 13 residues. The germline V and J ends were trimmed by 8 bases and 1 base, with 8 bases remaining between them. Per the germline V gene, CDR1 is SNHLY and CDR2 is FYNNEI. As DNA, the CDR3 is TGTGCCAGCGGAGGGGTAACTAATGAAAAACTGTTTTTT. The encoded protein is CASGGVTNEKLFF.

The CDR3 loop is CATILAGVSEQFF. The CDR3 bases are TGTGCCACCATACTAGCGGGAGTGAGTGAGCAGTTCTTC. The V and J genes are TRBV28 and TRBJ2-1; 11 bases agree with TRBD2. The V segment lost 10 bases and the J segment 9 bases; nucleotides outside the gene matches: 8. The germline V gene encodes CDR1 MDHEN and CDR2 SYDVKM. CDR3 length: 13 residues. The full variable domain, completed using reference TRBV28 and TRBJ2-1, is DVKVTQSSRYLVKRTGEKVFLECVQDMDHENMFWYRQDPGLGLRLIYFSYDVKMKEKGDIPEGYSVSREKKERFSLILESASTNQTSMYLCATILAGVSEQFFGPGTRLTVL.